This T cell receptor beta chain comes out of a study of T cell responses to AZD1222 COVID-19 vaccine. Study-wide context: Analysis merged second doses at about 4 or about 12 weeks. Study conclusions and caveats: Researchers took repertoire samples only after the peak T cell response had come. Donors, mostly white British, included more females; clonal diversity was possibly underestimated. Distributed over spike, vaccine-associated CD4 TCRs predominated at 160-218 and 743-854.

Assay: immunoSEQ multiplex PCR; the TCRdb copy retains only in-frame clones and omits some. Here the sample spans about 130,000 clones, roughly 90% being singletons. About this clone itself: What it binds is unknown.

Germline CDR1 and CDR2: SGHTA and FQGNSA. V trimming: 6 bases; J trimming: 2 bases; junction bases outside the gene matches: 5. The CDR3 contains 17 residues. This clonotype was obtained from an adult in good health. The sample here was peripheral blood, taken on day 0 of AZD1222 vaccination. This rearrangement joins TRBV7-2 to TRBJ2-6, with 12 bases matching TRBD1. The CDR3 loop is CASSQGQGAAGANVLTF. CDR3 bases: TGTGCCAGCAGTCAGGGACAGGGGGCGGCTGGGGCCAACGTCCTGACTTTC.